The 18 T cell receptor beta chains below were found in one sample sequenced in a study of T cell responses to AZD1222 COVID-19 vaccine. Profiled with immunoSEQ multiplex PCR; TCRdb holds only in-frame clones, not every one. This table has 65,000 to 70,000 clones, around four fifths appearing once. The sequences come from peripheral blood, collected 28 days after the second AZD1222 dose. The source is an adult who received the AZD1222 COVID-19 vaccine.

This clone has only one observation. This chain links TRBV5-1 with TRBJ2-1, with D possibly called TRBD1 or TRBD2 (5 bases each). This CDR3 is built from 13 residues. Trimming left V 9 bases short and J 0 bases short, with 10 bases between. The germline gives CDR1 SGHRS, CDR2 YFSETQ. CDR3 DNA sequence: TGCGCCACCGCAGGGAGCTCCTACAATGAGCAGTTCTTC. Protein sequence: CATAGSSYNEQFF.

This chain uses TRBV28 with TRBJ1-2; the D gene is possibly TRBD1 (6 bases). This CDR3 has 14 residues. Germline V CDR1 and CDR2: MDHEN, SYDVKM. Trimming took off 9 bases at V and 1 base at J, with 15 bases between the two ends. The CDR3 loop reads CASTGSPLNYGYTF. The CDR3 DNA sequence: TGTGCCAGTACAGGGAGCCCGCTTAACTATGGCTACACCTTC.

The chain links TRBV24-1 to TRBJ2-1; D might be TRBD1 (5 bases). CDR3 size: 14 residues. Trimming left V 5 bases short and J 6 bases short, with 13 bases between. Germline CDR1 is KGHDR and CDR2 is SFDVKD. The CDR3 coding sequence is TGTGCCACCAGTGCCCAGGGCTGGGGCAATGAGCAGTTCTTC. Translated, it gives CATSAQGWGNEQFF.

Relative to its sample, this clone is medium-sized (0.01 to 0.1%). The rearrangement links TRBV29-1 to TRBJ2-7; D is perhaps TRBD2 (6 bases). V lost 2 bases to trimming and J lost 1 base, with 21 bases between them. Looked up from germline, CDR1 is SQVTM and CDR2 is ANQGSEA. The CDR3 loop spans 17 amino acids. The CDR3 DNA reads as TGCAGCGTTGAACTCGGGGGAGCAGGTACGGTTTCCTACGAGCAGTACTTC. It translates to CSVELGGAGTVSYEQYF.

The chain combines TRBV12-3 or TRBV12-4 with TRBJ2-1; the match to TRBD2 covers 7 bases. J was trimmed by 9 bases and V by 1 base; bases with no gene match: 0. CDR3 length: 12 amino acids. The CDR3 is CASSLGLAEQFF. As DNA, the CDR3 is TGTGCCAGCAGTTTAGGACTAGCTGAGCAGTTCTTC.

The chain couples TRBV6-5 to TRBJ2-1; no firm D call. CDR3 size: 13 residues. Germline V gene data show CDR1 as MNHEY and CDR2 as SVGAGI. V was shortened by 7 bases and J by 1 base, with 8 bases between the two germline ends. The CDR3 DNA sequence: TGTGCCAGCACCCAGAGTTCCTACAATGAGCAGTTCTTC. Amino acid sequence: CASTQSSYNEQFF.

Details on this clone: The missing conserved phenylalanine or tryptophan at the end of this CDR3 makes a read error likely. V gene TRBV6-6 combines with J gene TRBJ1-1, with D perhaps TRBD1 (6 bases). There are 12 residues in the CDR3. Per the germline V gene, CDR1 is MNHNY and CDR2 is SVGAGI (reference sequence). Trimming removed 6 bases from V and 11 bases from J, with 16 bases in between. The CDR3 sequence is CASRDGQGRAFL. In nucleotides, the CDR3 is TGTGCCAGCAGAGACGGGCAGGGGAGGGCTTTCCTT.

The V gene is TRBV9, the J gene TRBJ1-1, with D tentatively TRBD1 (5 bases). The CDR3 runs 15 residues. Germline loops: CDR1 SGDLS, CDR2 YYNGEE. With 4 bases removed from V and 1 base from J, the gap between germline ends came to 14 bases. The CDR3 coding sequence is TGTGCCAGCAGCTCGAGGGGTAACGGGAACACTGAAGCTTTCTTT. Protein: CASSSRGNGNTEAFF.

The chain recombines TRBV6-5 with TRBJ1-4; D ambiguous. CDR3 size: 14 residues. Germline-derived CDR1 and CDR2 are MNHEY and SVGAGI. V was pared by 1 base and J by 8 bases, with 11 bases between. The CDR3 DNA reads TGTGCCAGCAGTTACTTATCGGGAGTAGAAAAACTGTTTTTT. Translation gives CASSYLSGVEKLFF.

This chain joins TRBV7-2 and TRBJ1-1; possibly TRBD1 for D (5 bases). This CDR3 is 14 amino acids long. V lost 3 bases and J 6 bases, leaving 14 bases between the germline ends. Germline assignment: CDR1 SGHTA and CDR2 FQGNSA. As DNA, the CDR3 is TGTGCCAGCAGCTTCTCGAGGGGCAGCGCTGAAGCTTTCTTT. As protein: CASSFSRGSAEAFF.

This chain uses TRBV10-3 with TRBJ2-7, with D unresolved. The germline V and J ends were trimmed by 3 bases and 7 bases, with 7 bases remaining between them. This CDR3 has 11 amino acids. From germline, CDR1 is ENHRY and CDR2 SYGVKD. The CDR3 protein is CAISELGEQYF. For the CDR3, the DNA is TGTGCCATCAGTGAACTGGGGGAGCAGTACTTC.

This clone was seen just once. The chain joins TRBV6-1 to TRBJ2-7, with D possibly matching TRBD2 (5 bases). The ends were cut back, 3 bases at V and 0 bases at J, with 12 bases in the middle. The CDR3 has 15 residues. Germline V gene sequence: CDR1 MNHNS, CDR2 SASEGT. The CDR3 is CASSDPGMSSYEQYF. In DNA, the CDR3 is TGTGCCAGCAGTGATCCGGGGATGAGCTCCTACGAGCAGTACTTC.

The chain carries TRBV19 and TRBJ1-6; 7 bases are a match to TRBD1. Unmatched junction bases numbered 8, after V lost 6 bases and J lost 3 bases. The CDR3 has 16 amino acids. Germline V CDR1 and CDR2: LNHDA, SQIVND (reference sequence). The chain's CDR3 is CASSTRDSGYNSPLHF. The DNA of the CDR3 is TGTGCCAGTAGCACCCGGGACAGCGGCTATAATTCACCCCTCCACTTT. Full variable domain (outside the CDR3, taken from reference TRBV19 and TRBJ1-6): DGGITQSPKYLFRKEGQNVTLSCEQNLNHDAMYWYRQDPGQGLRLIYYSQIVNDFQKGDIAEGYSVSREKKESFPLTVTSAQKNPTAFYLCASSTRDSGYNSPLHFGNGTRLTVT.

The CDR3 here is CASSLRGRVTGGHTEAFF. The CDR3 coding sequence is TGTGCCAGCAGCTTAAGGGGCAGGGTGACCGGAGGGCACACTGAAGCTTTCTTT. The rearrangement joins TRBV7-9 to TRBJ1-1; D may be TRBD1 (5 bases). Germline assignment: CDR1 SEHNR and CDR2 FQNEAQ (reference sequence). The V end was cut by 2 bases, the J end by 3 bases, with 22 bases between. The CDR3 runs 18 residues.

The chain has TRBV9 and TRBJ2-7; TRBD1 agrees at 9 bases. V dropped 3 bases and J dropped 0; count of bases not matched to a gene: 16. Germline V lookup: CDR1 SGDLS, CDR2 YYNGEE. The CDR3 length is 19 residues. The CDR3 nucleotides are TGTGCCAGCAGCGCACGAGATAGTCTGGGACAGGGCCTCTCCTACGAGCAGTACTTC. Amino acid sequence: CASSARDSLGQGLSYEQYF. The whole variable domain, filled in from reference TRBV9 and TRBJ2-7, reads DSGVTQTPKHLITATGQRVTLRCSPRSGDLSVYWYQQSLDQGLQFLIQYYNGEERAKGNILERFSAQQFPDLHSELNLSSLELGDSALYFCASSARDSLGQGLSYEQYFGPGTRLTVT.

The chain combines TRBV19 with TRBJ1-5; D is ambiguous. Between the trimmed V and J ends, which lost 5 bases and 4 bases, there was a span of 12 bases. The CDR3 is made up of 14 amino acids. From germline, CDR1 is LNHDA and CDR2 SQIVND (reference sequence). The CDR3 region is CASSAQRPNQPQHF. CDR3 DNA sequence: TGTGCCAGTAGTGCGCAGAGACCAAATCAGCCCCAGCATTTT.

This clone has a single count. V is TRBV7-6 and J is TRBJ1-1, with D unresolved. This CDR3 has 16 amino acids. The V gene lost 2 bases and the J gene lost 4 bases, with 17 bases spanning the gap. Per germline, CDR1 SGHVS and CDR2 FNYEAQ. The CDR3 DNA is TGTGCCAGCAGCTTAAGAAGCGGGCTTCGGACCACTGAAGCTTTCTTT. It encodes CASSLRSGLRTTEAFF.

The chain is built from TRBV5-1 and TRBJ1-6; possibly TRBD1 for D (6 bases). CDR1 is SGHRS, CDR2 YFSETQ, per germline. V was shortened by 6 bases and J by 7 bases, with 11 bases between the two germline ends. The CDR3 length is 13 residues. CDR3 residues: CASTGTLNSPLHF. Here the CDR3 DNA reads TGCGCCAGCACCGGGACACTGAATTCACCCCTCCACTTT. Filled out from reference TRBV5-1 and TRBJ1-6, the complete variable domain reads KAGVTQTPRYLIKTRGQQVTLSCSPISGHRSVSWYQQTPGQGLQFLFEYFSETQRNKGNFPGRFSGRQFSNSRSEMNVSTLELGDSALYLCASTGTLNSPLHFGNGTRLTVT.